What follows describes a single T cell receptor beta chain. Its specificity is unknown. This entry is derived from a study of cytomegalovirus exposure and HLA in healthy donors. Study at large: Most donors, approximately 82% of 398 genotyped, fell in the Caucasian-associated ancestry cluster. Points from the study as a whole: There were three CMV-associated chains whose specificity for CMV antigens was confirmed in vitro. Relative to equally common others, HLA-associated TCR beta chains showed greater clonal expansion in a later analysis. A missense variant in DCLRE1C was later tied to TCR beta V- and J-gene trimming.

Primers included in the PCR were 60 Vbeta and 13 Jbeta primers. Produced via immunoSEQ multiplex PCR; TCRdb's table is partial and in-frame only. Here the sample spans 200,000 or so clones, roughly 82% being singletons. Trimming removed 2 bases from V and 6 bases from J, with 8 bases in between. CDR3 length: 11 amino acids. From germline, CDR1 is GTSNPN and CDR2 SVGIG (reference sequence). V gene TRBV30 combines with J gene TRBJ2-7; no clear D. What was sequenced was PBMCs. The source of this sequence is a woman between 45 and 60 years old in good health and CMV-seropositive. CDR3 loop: CAWSTQVEQYF. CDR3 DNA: TGTGCCTGGAGTACGCAGGTCGAGCAGTACTTC.